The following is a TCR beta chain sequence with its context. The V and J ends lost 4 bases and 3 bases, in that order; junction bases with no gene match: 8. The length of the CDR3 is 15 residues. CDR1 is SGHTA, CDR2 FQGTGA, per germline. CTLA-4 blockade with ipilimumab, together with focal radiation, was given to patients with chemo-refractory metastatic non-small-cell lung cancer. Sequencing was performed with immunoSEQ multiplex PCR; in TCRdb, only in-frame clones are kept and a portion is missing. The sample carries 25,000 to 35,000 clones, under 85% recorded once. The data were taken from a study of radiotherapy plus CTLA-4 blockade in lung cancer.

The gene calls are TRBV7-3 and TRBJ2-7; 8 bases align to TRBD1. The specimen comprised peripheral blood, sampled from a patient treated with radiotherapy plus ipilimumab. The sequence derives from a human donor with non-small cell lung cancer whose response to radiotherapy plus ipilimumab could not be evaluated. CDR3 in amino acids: CASSSSAGTGYEQYF. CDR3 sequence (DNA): TGTGCCAGCAGCTCCAGCGCCGGGACAGGCTACGAGCAGTACTTC.